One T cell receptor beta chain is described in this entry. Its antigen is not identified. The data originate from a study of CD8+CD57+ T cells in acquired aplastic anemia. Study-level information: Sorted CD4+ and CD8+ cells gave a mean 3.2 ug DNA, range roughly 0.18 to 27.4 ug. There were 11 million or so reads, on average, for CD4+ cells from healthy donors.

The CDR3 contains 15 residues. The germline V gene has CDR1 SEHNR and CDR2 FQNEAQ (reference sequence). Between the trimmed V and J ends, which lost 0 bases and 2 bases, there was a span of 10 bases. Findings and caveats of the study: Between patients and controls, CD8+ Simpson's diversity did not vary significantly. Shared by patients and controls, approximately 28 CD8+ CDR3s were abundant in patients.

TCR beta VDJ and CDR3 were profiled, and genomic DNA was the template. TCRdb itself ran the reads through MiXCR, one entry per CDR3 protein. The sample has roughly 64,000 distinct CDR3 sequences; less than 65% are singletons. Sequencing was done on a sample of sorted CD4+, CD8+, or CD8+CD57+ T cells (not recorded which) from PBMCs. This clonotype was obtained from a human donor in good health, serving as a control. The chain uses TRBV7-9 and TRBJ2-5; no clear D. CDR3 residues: CASSLAEPVQETQYF. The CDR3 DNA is TGTGCCAGCAGCTTAGCGGAGCCGGTGCAAGAGACCCAGTACTTC.